These T cell receptor beta chains were read from a single sample in a study of blood T cell repertoires in COVID-19. Measured with immunoSEQ multiplex PCR; TCRdb has only the in-frame clones, and not every one. This sample has a few hundred thousand clones, with 85% to 90% found just once. Sequenced: PBMCs or T cells enriched from blood (not recorded which). The receptor set was obtained from a woman younger than 35 with acute COVID-19. Each CDR3 is given with its conserved first and last residue. D genes are given only for firm matches. Clone size appears in some rows only: once, few, many, or a class for an expanded clone.

>TRBJ2-7|TRBV7-8|TRBD2|.|15
TGTGCCAGCAGCTGGGGACTAGCGGGAGTGGGCGAGCAGTACTTC
CASSWGLAGVGEQYF
>TRBJ1-5|TRBV5-5|.|.|14
TGTGCCAGCAGCTTGGACAGGAGCAATCAGCCCCAGCATTTT
CASSLDRSNQPQHF
>TRBJ1-2|TRBV5-1|.|.|15
TGCGCCAGCAGCTCGGAGGACAGCCGTGGGTATGGCTACACCTTC
CASSSEDSRGYGYTF
>TRBJ2-5|TRBV3-1/TRBV3-2|TRBD2|.|15
TGTGCCAGCAGCCAAGGACTAGCGAGGCAAGAGACCCAGTACTTC
CASSQGLARQETQYF
>TRBJ1-2|TRBV28|TRBD1|.|15
TGTGCCAGCAGTTTCGGACAGGGGGCCCACTATGGCTACACCTTC
CASSFGQGAHYGYTF
>TRBJ2-1|TRBV3-1/TRBV3-2|.|.|17
TGTGCCAGCAGCCATACTCAGGGGCCCTTTTCCTACAATGAGCAGTTCTTC
CASSHTQGPFSYNEQFF
>TRBJ1-1|TRBV19|.|.|15
TGTGCCAGTAGTAGAGCAGGGATAAGGAACACTGAAGCTTTCTTT
CASSRAGIRNTEAFF
>TRBJ2-2|TRBV5-1|TRBD2|once|18
TGCGCCAGCAGCTTGGGGACTAGCGGGGCGCCGCCGGCCGGGGAGCTGTTTTTT
CASSLGTSGAPPAGELFF
>TRBJ2-7|TRBV19|TRBD1|.|13
TGTGCCAGTAGTCCAGGGGGCTCCTACGAGCAGTACTTC
CASSPGGSYEQYF
>TRBJ2-2|TRBV19|.|.|15
TGTGCCAGTAGTTATCCTCGCGAGAACACCGGGGAGCTGTTTTTT
CASSYPRENTGELFF
>TRBJ1-1|TRBV19|.|once|14
TGTGCCAGTAGTATGAGTCAGGGGAACACTGAAGCTTTCTTT
CASSMSQGNTEAFF
>TRBJ2-7|TRBV19|.|.|14
TGTGCCAGTAGTAGAGTAGCGGAACCTTACGAGCAGTACTTC
CASSRVAEPYEQYF
>TRBJ1-3|TRBV5-1|.|.|15
TGCGCCAGCACTAGAGGGCCGAGCTCTGGAAACACCATATATTTT
CASTRGPSSGNTIYF
>TRBJ2-3|TRBV4-2|TRBD2|.|17
TGTGCCAGCAGCCCGGGACTAGCGGGAGCATCAGCAGATACGCAGTATTTT
CASSPGLAGASADTQYF
>TRBJ2-7|TRBV2|.|.|15
TGTGCCAGCAGTTTGGGGAGGTTTCCTTCCTACGAGCAGTACTTC
CASSLGRFPSYEQYF
>TRBJ2-1|TRBV12-5|TRBD1|.|15
TGTGCTAGTGTCCTACAGGGGGCAGCCTACAATGAGCAGTTCTTC
CASVLQGAAYNEQFF
>TRBJ1-1|TRBV29-1|.|.|14
TGCAGCGTAAGTCAGGGGAATCGGGGCACTGAAGCTTTCTTT
CSVSQGNRGTEAFF
>TRBJ1-4|TRBV28|TRBD1|few|17
TGTGCCAGCAGCCTACCCGGGACAGGGGCAGCTAATGAAAAACTGTTTTTT
CASSLPGTGAANEKLFF